The source of this T cell receptor beta chain is a study of post-analysis software for immune sequencing data. The CDR3 is 11 residues long. CDR1 and CDR2 (germline): SGHRS, YFSETQ. Trimming removed 4 bases at V and 11 bases at J, with 12 bases between. Study-wide results and caveats: Samples from one preparation batch, clustered by F measure, grouped strongly together. A handful of TRBV segments, including TRBV5-6, TRBV5-1 and TRBV20-1, were more frequent in patients than controls.

Unique molecular identifiers had been added to the TCR beta cDNA libraries. Each CDR3 protein gets one entry after TCRdb re-called the PCR reads with MiXCR. The table records roughly 800,000 distinct CDR3 sequences, about 53% of them present only once. A word on this clonotype: The target antigen is unknown.

This receptor was taken from a girl between 5 and 17 years old with multiple sclerosis. This chain uses TRBV5-1 with TRBJ2-5, with a tentative D call TRBD1 (6 bases). Sequenced: blood. CDR3 region: CASSTRQEQYF. The CDR3 nucleotides are TGCGCCAGCAGCACGCGACAGGAGCAGTACTTC.